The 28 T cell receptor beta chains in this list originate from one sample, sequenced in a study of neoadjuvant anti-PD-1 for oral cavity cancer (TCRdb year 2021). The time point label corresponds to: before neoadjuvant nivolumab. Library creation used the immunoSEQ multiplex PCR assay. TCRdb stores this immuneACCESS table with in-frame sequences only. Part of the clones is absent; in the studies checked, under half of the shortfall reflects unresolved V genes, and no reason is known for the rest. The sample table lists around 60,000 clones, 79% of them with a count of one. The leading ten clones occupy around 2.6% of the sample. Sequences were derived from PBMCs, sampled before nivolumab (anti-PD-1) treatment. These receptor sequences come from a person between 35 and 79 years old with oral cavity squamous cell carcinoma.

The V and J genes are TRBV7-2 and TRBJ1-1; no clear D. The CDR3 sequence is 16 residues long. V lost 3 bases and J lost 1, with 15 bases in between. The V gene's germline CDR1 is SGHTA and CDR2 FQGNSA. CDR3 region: CASSLDLTPKNTEAFF. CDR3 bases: TGTGCCAGCAGCTTGGACCTCACACCGAAGAACACTGAAGCTTTCTTT.

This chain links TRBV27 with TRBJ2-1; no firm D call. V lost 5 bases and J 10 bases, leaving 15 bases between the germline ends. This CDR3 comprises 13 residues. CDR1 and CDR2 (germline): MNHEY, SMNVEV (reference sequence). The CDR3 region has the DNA TGTGCCAGCAGTCCGAGGAACCGGCGGGAGCAGTTCTTC. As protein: CASSPRNRREQFF.

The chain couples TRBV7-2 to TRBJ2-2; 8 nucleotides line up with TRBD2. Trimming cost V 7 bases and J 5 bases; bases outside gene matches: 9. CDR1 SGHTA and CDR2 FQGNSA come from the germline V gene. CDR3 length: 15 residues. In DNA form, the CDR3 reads TGTGCCAGCAAAAGCAGGCGGGGGGTTACCGGGGAGCTGTTTTTT. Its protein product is CASKSRRGVTGELFF.

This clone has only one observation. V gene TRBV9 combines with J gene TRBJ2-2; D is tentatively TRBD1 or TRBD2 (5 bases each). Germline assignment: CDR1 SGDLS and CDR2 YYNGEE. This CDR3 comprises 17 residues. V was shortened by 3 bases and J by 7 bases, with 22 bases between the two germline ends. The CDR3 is CASSAARDVKWGGELFF. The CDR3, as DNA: TGTGCCAGCAGCGCTGCCCGGGACGTTAAATGGGGCGGGGAGCTGTTTTTT.

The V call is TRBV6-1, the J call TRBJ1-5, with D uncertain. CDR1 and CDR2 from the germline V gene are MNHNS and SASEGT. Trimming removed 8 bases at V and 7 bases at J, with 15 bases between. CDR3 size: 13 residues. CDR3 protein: CASGAGAGQPQHF. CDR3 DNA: TGTGCCAGCGGCGCCGGCGCCGGGCAGCCCCAGCATTTT.

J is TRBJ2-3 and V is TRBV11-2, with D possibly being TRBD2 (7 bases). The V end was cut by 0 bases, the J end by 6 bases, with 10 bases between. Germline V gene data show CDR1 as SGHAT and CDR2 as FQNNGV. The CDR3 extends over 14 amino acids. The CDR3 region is CASSLDRGADTQYF. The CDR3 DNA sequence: TGTGCCAGCAGCTTAGATCGGGGGGCGGATACGCAGTATTTT.

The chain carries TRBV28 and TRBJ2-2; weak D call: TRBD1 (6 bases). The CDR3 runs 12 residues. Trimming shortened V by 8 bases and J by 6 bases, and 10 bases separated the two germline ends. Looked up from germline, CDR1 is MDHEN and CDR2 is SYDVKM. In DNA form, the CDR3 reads TGTGCCAGCCAGGGGTCCCCCGGGGAGCTGTTTTTT. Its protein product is CASQGSPGELFF.

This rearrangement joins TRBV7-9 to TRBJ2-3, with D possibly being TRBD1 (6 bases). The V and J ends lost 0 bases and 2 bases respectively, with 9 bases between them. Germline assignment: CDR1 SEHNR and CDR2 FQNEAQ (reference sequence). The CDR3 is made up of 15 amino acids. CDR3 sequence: CASSLAQGNTDTQYF. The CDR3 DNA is TGTGCCAGCAGCTTAGCGCAGGGGAACACAGATACGCAGTATTTT. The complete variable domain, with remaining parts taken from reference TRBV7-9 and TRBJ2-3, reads DTGVSQNPRHKITKRGQNVTFRCDPISEHNRLYWYRQTLGQGPEFLTYFQNEAQLEKSRLLSDRFSAERPKGSFSTLEIQRTEQGDSAMYLCASSLAQGNTDTQYFGPGTRLTVL.

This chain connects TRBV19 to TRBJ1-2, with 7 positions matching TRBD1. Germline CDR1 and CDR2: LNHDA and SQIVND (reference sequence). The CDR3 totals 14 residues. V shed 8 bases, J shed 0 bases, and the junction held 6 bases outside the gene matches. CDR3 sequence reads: CASLGQLTNYGYTF. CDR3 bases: TGTGCCAGTTTGGGACAGCTTACTAACTATGGCTACACCTTC.

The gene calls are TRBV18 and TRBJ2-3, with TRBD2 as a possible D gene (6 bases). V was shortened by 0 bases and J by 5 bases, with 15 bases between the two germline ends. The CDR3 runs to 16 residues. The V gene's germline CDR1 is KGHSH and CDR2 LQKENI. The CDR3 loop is CASSPPWGSGEDTQYF. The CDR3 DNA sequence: TGTGCCAGCTCACCACCCTGGGGTAGCGGAGAAGATACGCAGTATTTT.

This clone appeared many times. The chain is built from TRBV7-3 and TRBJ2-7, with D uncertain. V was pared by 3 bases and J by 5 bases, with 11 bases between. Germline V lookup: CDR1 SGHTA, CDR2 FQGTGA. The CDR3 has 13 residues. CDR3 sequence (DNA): TGTGCCAGCAGCTTCGATCTTTTCAACGAGCAGTACTTC. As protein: CASSFDLFNEQYF. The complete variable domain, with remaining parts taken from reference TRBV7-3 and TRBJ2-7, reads GAGVSQTPSNKVTEKGKYVELRCDPISGHTALYWYRQSLGQGPEFLIYFQGTGAADDSGLPNDRFFAVRPEGSVSTLKIQRTERGDSAVYLCASSFDLFNEQYFGPGTRLTVT.

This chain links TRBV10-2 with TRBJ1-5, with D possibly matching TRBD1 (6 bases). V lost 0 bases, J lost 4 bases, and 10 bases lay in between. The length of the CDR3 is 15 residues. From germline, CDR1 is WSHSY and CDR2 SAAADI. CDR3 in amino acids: CASSESQGWNQPQHF. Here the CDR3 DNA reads TGCGCCAGCAGTGAGTCGCAGGGGTGGAATCAGCCCCAGCATTTT.

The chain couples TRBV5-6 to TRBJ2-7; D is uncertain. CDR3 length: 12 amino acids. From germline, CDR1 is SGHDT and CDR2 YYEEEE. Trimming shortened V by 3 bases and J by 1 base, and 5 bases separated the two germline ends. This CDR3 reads CASSSPSYEQYF. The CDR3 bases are TGTGCCAGCAGCTCCCCTTCCTACGAGCAGTACTTC.

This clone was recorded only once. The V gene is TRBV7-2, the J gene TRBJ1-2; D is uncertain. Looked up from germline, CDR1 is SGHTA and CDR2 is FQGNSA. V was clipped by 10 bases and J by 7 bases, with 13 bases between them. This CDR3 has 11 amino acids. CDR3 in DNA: TGTGCCATCTCCAGTTTCTCTGGCTACACCTTC. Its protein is CAISSFSGYTF.

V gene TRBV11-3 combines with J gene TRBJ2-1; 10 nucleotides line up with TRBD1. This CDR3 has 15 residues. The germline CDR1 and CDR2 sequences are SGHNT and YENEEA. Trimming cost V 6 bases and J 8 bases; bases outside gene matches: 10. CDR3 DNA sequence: TGTGCCAGCAGTCTTCCGGGACAGGGGACCCATGAGCAGTTCTTC. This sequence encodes CASSLPGQGTHEQFF.

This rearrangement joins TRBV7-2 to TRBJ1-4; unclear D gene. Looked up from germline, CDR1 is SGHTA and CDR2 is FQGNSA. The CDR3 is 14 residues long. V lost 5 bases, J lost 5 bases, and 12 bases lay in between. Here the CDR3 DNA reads TGTGCCAGCAGCCAACTCAACGCAAATGAAAAACTGTTTTTT. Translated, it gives CASSQLNANEKLFF.

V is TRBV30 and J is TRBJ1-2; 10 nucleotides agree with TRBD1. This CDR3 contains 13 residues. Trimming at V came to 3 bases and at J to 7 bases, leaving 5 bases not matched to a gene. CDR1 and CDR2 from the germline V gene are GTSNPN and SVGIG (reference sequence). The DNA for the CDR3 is TGTGCCTGGAGGACAGGGGGCGGAAGTGGCTACACCTTC. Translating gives CAWRTGGGSGYTF.

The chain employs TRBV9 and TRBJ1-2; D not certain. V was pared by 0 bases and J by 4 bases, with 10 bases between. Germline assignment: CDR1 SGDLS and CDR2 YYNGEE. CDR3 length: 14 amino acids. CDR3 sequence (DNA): TGTGCCAGCAGCGTAGATACATCCTTCTATGGCTACACCTTC. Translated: CASSVDTSFYGYTF.

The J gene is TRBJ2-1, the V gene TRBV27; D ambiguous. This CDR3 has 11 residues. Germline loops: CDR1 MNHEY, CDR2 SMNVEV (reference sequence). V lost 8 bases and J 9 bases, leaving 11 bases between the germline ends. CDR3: CASSRGSEQFF. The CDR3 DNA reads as TGTGCCAGCTCGCGCGGAAGTGAGCAGTTCTTC.

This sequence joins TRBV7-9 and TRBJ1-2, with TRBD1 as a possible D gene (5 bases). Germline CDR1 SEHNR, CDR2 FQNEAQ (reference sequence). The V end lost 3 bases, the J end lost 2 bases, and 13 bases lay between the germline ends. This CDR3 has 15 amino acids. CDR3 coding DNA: TGTGCCAGCAGCTTCCTGACAGATATAAACTATGGCTACACCTTC. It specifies CASSFLTDINYGYTF.

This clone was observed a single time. The CDR3 protein is CASSAPQGASNQPQHF. CDR3 sequence (DNA): TGTGCCAGCAGTGCCCCACAGGGGGCAAGCAATCAGCCCCAGCATTTT. The chain carries TRBV6-6 and TRBJ1-5; 9 bases match TRBD1. J gave up 1 base and V 5 bases, and 6 bases lay outside the gene matches. The CDR3 consists of 16 residues. CDR1 and CDR2 (germline): MNHNY, SVGAGI (reference sequence).

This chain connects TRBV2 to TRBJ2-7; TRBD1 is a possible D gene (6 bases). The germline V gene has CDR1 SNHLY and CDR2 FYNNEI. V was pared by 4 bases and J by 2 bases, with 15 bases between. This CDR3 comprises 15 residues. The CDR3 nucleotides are TGTGCCAGCAGTGCTCAACAGGGCAACCCCTACGAGCAGTACTTC. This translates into CASSAQQGNPYEQYF.

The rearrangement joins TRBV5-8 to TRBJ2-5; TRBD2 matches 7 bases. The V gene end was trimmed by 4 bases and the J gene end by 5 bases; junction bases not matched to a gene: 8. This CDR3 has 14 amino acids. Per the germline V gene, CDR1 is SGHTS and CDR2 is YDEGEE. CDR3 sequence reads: CASSRGGPVETQYF. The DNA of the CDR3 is TGTGCCAGCAGCCGCGGGGGACCAGTTGAGACCCAGTACTTC.

As DNA, the CDR3 is TGTGCCAGCAGTCCCCTCCTGGACCTTAAGGGCTACACCTTC. Encoded protein: CASSPLLDLKGYTF. The chain couples TRBV28 to TRBJ1-2; D gene uncertain. The V end was cut by 5 bases, the J end by 8 bases, with 18 bases between. This CDR3 region has 14 residues. The V gene's germline CDR1 is MDHEN and CDR2 SYDVKM.

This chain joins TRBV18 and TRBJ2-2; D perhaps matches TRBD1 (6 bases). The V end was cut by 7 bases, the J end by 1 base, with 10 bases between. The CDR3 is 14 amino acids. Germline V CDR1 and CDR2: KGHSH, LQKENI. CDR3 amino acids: CASFPGQNTGELFF. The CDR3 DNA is TGTGCCAGCTTCCCGGGACAGAACACCGGGGAGCTGTTTTTT.

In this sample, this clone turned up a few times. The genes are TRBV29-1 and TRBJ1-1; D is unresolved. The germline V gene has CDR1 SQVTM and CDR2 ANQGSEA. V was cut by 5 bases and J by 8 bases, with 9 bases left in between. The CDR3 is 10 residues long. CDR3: CSVSVAEAFF. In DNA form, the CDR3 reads TGCAGCGTTTCAGTTGCCGAAGCTTTCTTT.

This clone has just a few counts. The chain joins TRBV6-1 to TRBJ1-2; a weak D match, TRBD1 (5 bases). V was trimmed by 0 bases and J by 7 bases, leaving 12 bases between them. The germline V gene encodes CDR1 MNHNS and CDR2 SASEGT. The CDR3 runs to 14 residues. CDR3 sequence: CASSEALRVPGYTF. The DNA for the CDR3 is TGTGCCAGCAGTGAAGCGCTCAGGGTACCTGGCTACACCTTC.

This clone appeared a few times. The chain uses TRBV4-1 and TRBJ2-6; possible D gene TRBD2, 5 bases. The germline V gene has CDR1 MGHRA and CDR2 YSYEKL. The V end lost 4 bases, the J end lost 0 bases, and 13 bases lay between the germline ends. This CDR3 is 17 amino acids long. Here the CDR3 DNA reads TGCGCCAGCAGCCTGGGAGAAGGATTCTCTGGGGCCAACGTCCTGACTTTC. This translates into CASSLGEGFSGANVLTF.